The 15 T cell receptor beta chains in this list originate from one sample, sequenced in a study of blood T cell repertoires in COVID-19. Produced via immunoSEQ multiplex PCR; TCRdb's table is partial and in-frame only. The table includes tens of thousands of clones, 77% detected once. The specimen was peripheral blood. The receptors come from a man between 70 and 80 years old with active or convalescent COVID-19.

This clone was seen a few times. The V call is TRBV11-1, the J call TRBJ1-1; 11 positions agree with TRBD1. The V segment lost 5 bases and the J segment 5 bases; nucleotides outside the gene matches: 4. This CDR3 region has 14 residues. Looked up from germline, CDR1 is SGHAT and CDR2 is FQDESV (reference sequence). CDR3 bases: TGTGCCAGCAGCAAAGGGACAGGGGGAACTGAAGCTTTCTTT. Residues: CASSKGTGGTEAFF.

This chain links TRBV7-3 with TRBJ2-1, with D possibly being TRBD2 (6 bases). Between the trimmed V and J ends, which lost 3 bases and 4 bases, there was a span of 10 bases. The CDR3 has 14 residues. Germline CDR1 SGHTA, CDR2 FQGTGA. The CDR3, as DNA: TGTGCCAGCAGCTTGGGGGGTTCTTACAATGAGCAGTTCTTC. Protein: CASSLGGSYNEQFF. Looking up the rest from reference TRBV7-3 and TRBJ2-1 gives the full variable domain: GAGVSQTPSNKVTEKGKYVELRCDPISGHTALYWYRQSLGQGPEFLIYFQGTGAADDSGLPNDRFFAVRPEGSVSTLKIQRTERGDSAVYLCASSLGGSYNEQFFGPGTRLTVL.

The chain is built from TRBV6-5 and TRBJ1-3, with 9 bases that match TRBD1. Trimming took 7 bases from V and 4 from J; bases not matched to a gene: 2. This CDR3 is 13 amino acids long. Germline assignment: CDR1 MNHEY and CDR2 SVGAGI. The CDR3: CASKGQGGNTIYF. The CDR3 nucleotides are TGTGCCAGCAAGGGACAGGGCGGAAACACCATATATTTT.

This chain connects TRBV4-3 to TRBJ2-3; 7 bases agree with TRBD2. V shed 0 bases and J 2 bases; nucleotides not matched to a gene: 5. The CDR3 runs to 16 residues. Germline loops: CDR1 LGHNA, CDR2 YSLEER. CDR3 protein: CASSQEGSGPTDTQYF. The CDR3 DNA reads TGCGCCAGCAGCCAAGAGGGTAGCGGGCCCACAGATACGCAGTATTTT.

This CDR3 is CASSEGLNSNQPQHF. The CDR3 DNA reads TGTGCCAGCAGTGAGGGACTGAATAGCAATCAGCCCCAGCATTTT. This chain links TRBV6-1 with TRBJ1-5; weak D call: TRBD1 (5 bases). The CDR3 covers 15 residues. The V end lost 3 bases, the J end lost 0 bases, and 9 bases lay between the germline ends. Germline V gene lookup returns CDR1 MNHNS and CDR2 SASEGT.

This clone was counted between two and nine times. This chain links TRBV5-1 with TRBJ2-2; 10 bases are shared with TRBD2. Germline V gene sequence: CDR1 SGHRS, CDR2 YFSETQ. This CDR3 comprises 15 residues. With V trimmed by 7 bases and J by 2 bases, 5 bases remained unmatched. CDR3 in amino acids: CASGLAGVNTGELFF. The CDR3 DNA follows: TGCGCCAGCGGCCTAGCGGGGGTAAACACCGGGGAGCTGTTTTTT.

The chain is built from TRBV6-1 and TRBJ2-7; TRBD1 agrees at 10 bases. Germline-derived CDR1 and CDR2 are MNHNS and SASEGT. This CDR3 comprises 15 residues. J was trimmed by 6 bases and V by 1 base; bases with no gene match: 6. CDR3: CASSEVGTGEAEQYF. DNA of the CDR3: TGTGCCAGCAGTGAAGTCGGGACAGGGGAGGCCGAGCAGTACTTC.

This clone was counted only a few times. The chain uses TRBV7-8 and TRBJ1-1; 9 nucleotides agree with TRBD1. The CDR3 runs 15 residues. The V segment lost 5 bases and the J segment 6 bases; nucleotides outside the gene matches: 10. Germline V CDR1 and CDR2: SGHVS, FQNEAQ. The CDR3 nucleotides read TGTGCCAGCAGCGCCCGGGACAGGGTACTCGCTGAAGCTTTCTTT. Translation: CASSARDRVLAEAFF.

The chain recombines TRBV7-9 with TRBJ2-1; D uncertain. Germline CDR1 reads SEHNR; CDR2 reads FQNEAQ (reference sequence). This CDR3 contains 13 residues. The V and J ends lost 1 base and 8 bases respectively, with 9 bases between them. Here the CDR3 DNA reads TGTGCCAGCAGCTTAGTGCTAGGTTATGAGCAGTTCTTC. Translation gives CASSLVLGYEQFF.

A single count supports this clone. This chain uses TRBV13 with TRBJ2-5, with D perhaps TRBD1 (6 bases). The CDR3 sequence is 15 residues long. The germline V and J ends were trimmed by 4 bases and 4 bases, with 16 bases remaining between them. Germline V gene sequence: CDR1 PRHDT, CDR2 FYEKMQ (reference sequence). The CDR3 DNA reads TGTGCCAGCAGCTCCTGGACAGCACTGGGAGAGACCCAGTACTTC. This translates into CASSSWTALGETQYF.

The chain joins TRBV19 to TRBJ1-1, with 7 positions matching TRBD1. The J segment lost 2 bases and the V segment lost 6 bases, leaving 12 bases of the junction unmatched. Germline values: CDR1 LNHDA, CDR2 SQIVND (reference sequence). The CDR3 spans 16 residues. CDR3 protein: CASSLRQGARNTEAFF. CDR3 coding DNA: TGTGCCAGTAGCCTCCGACAGGGCGCAAGAAACACTGAAGCTTTCTTT.

V usage is TRBV19 and J usage is TRBJ1-5; a weak D match, TRBD1 (6 bases). The CDR3 has 16 amino acids. Deletions cut 3 bases from V and 3 bases from J, with 15 bases between. Germline V gene lookup returns CDR1 LNHDA and CDR2 SQIVND (reference sequence). The DNA of the CDR3 is TGTGCCAGTAGTATCGGGCAGGGGAGAGACAATCAGCCCCAGCATTTT. The encoded protein is CASSIGQGRDNQPQHF.

The chain employs TRBV4-3 and TRBJ1-1; 7 bases are a match to TRBD1. V shed 2 bases, J shed 1 base, and the junction held 1 base outside the gene matches. This CDR3 region has 14 residues. Germline CDR1 and CDR2: LGHNA and YSLEER. In DNA, the CDR3 is TGCGCCAGCAGCCAACAGGGGGAGAACACTGAAGCTTTCTTT. It is translated as CASSQQGENTEAFF.

A few counts support this clone. DNA of the CDR3: TGTGCCAGCAGTGGGATCGGGCGGAGGGGACTAGCGGGAGTTAATGAGCAGTTCTTC. Its protein is CASSGIGRRGLAGVNEQFF. J is TRBJ2-1 and V is TRBV2, with TRBD2 matching over 14 bases. The CDR3 has 19 residues. After removal of 4 bases from V and 7 bases from J, the junction contained 15 bases not matched to a gene. Germline V gives CDR1 SNHLY, CDR2 FYNNEI.

V and J are TRBV4-2 and TRBJ1-1; 7 bases are a match to TRBD1. CDR1 LGHNA and CDR2 YNFKEQ come from the germline V gene. The CDR3 totals 15 residues. V lost 2 bases to trimming and J lost 5 bases; unmatched junction nucleotides: 8. The CDR3 sequence: CASSQLTGARTEAFF. DNA of the CDR3: TGTGCCAGCAGCCAACTTACAGGGGCGAGAACTGAAGCTTTCTTT.